This is a list of T cell receptor beta chains from one sample in a study of Graves' ophthalmopathy and Graves' hyperthyroidism. Via MiXCR, TCRdb re-called the multiplex PCR reads, giving one row per CDR3 protein. In the table there are some 250,000 distinct CDR3 sequences, around 50% of which are singletons. The specimen was peripheral blood. These TCRs come from an adult man with Graves' ophthalmopathy. Both conserved end residues are part of each CDR3. D genes are given only for firm matches. The listing skips clone size in some rows; elsewhere it reads once, few, many or a size class.

TRBJ1-6 | 15 | TRBV20-1 | TRBD1 | NA | TGCAGTGCTACCTCGGGACAGAAATATAATTCACCCCTCCACTTT | CSATSGQKYNSPLHF
TRBJ2-2 | 17 | TRBV25-1 | TRBD2 | few | TGTGCCAGCAGTAGGACTAGCGGGGGGGCCCTGAGCGGGGAGCTGTTTTTT | CASSRTSGGALSGELFF
TRBJ2-2 | 15 | TRBV10-1 | NA | NA | TGCGCCAGCAGTGAGAGGCAGGCGCGGACCGGGGAGCTGTTTTTT | CASSERQARTGELFF
TRBJ2-7 | 13 | TRBV7-3 | TRBD1 | few | TGTGCCAGCAGCTCGGACAGGGGGCGGGAGCAGTACTTC | CASSSDRGREQYF
TRBJ1-5 | 14 | TRBV2 | NA | few | TGTGCCAGCAGTGTAGCAGGAAGCAATCAGCCCCAGCATTTT | CASSVAGSNQPQHF
TRBJ2-2 | 15 | TRBV7-3 | NA | few | TGTGCCAGCAGCTTATTTGGCCAAAACACCGGGGAGCTGTTTTTT | CASSLFGQNTGELFF
TRBJ1-2 | 15 | TRBV7-2 | NA | few | TGTGCCAGCAGTTCGGACCTTCCCTCTAACTATGGCTACACCTTC | CASSSDLPSNYGYTF
TRBJ1-2 | 13 | TRBV7-9 | NA | NA | TGTGCCAGCAGCCCGTCCTCAAGATTCGGCTACACCTTC | CASSPSSRFGYTF
TRBJ2-5 | 14 | TRBV10-1 | NA | large | TGCGCCAGCAGTGAGGCAGGGGCCGGAGAGACCCAGTACTTC | CASSEAGAGETQYF
TRBJ1-1 | 13 | TRBV7-2 | NA | few | TGTGCCAGCAGCTTAGGGGGAGCTGTTGAAGCTTTCTTT | CASSLGGAVEAFF
TRBJ2-7 | 12 | TRBV29-1 | TRBD1 | NA | TGCAGCGTGGGACAGGGGGGAGGGGAGCAGTACTTC | CSVGQGGGEQYF
TRBJ2-7 | 15 | TRBV10-2 | NA | many | TGCGCCAGCAGTGCGCTGCGTAATGGTCCCTACGAGCAGTACTTC | CASSALRNGPYEQYF
TRBJ2-3 | 13 | TRBV5-1 | NA | once | TGCGCCGGCAGCTTAACAGGGAGAGATACGCAGTATTTT | CAGSLTGRDTQYF
TRBJ1-1 | 13 | TRBV7-9 | NA | many | TGTGCCAGCAGCTTAGTGGAAAACACTGAAGCTTTCTTT | CASSLVENTEAFF
TRBJ1-5 | 14 | TRBV9 | NA | NA | TGCGCCAACAGCTCAAAGGGGGGCAATCAGCCCCAGCATTTT | CANSSKGGNQPQHF
TRBJ2-5 | 19 | TRBV7-6 | TRBD2 | NA | TGTGCCAGCAGCCAAGATCTTAAGCGGGGAGCGGGGCACCAAGAGACCCAGTACTTC | CASSQDLKRGAGHQETQYF
TRBJ1-5 | 16 | TRBV25-1 | NA | NA | TGTGCCAGCAGTGAAGCTCTGGGGGCGTTAAATCAGCCCCAGCATTTT | CASSEALGALNQPQHF
TRBJ2-4 | 13 | TRBV4-1 | NA | NA | TGCGCCAGCAGCCAAGTCCCGAGTGGGCTACAGTACTTC | CASSQVPSGLQYF
TRBJ2-3 | 16 | TRBV5-1 | NA | once | TGCGCCAGCAGCTTAGGTTCCTCGGGAAGCACAGATACGCAGTATTTT | CASSLGSSGSTDTQYF
TRBJ2-7 | 13 | TRBV7-2 | NA | NA | TGTGCCAGCAGGACGCGGGTAGGCTACGAGCAGTACTTC | CASRTRVGYEQYF
TRBJ2-7 | 14 | TRBV20-1 | NA | few | TGCAGTGCTTCTAGACAGGACAGCTCCTACGAGCAGTACTTC | CSASRQDSSYEQYF
TRBJ2-7 | 11 | TRBV29-1 | NA | few | TGCAGCGTTGGAAAGCACTACGAGCAGTACTTC | CSVGKHYEQYF
TRBJ2-7 | 12 | TRBV29-1 | NA | NA | TGCAGCGCCCGGGACGGGGACTACGAGCAGTACTTC | CSARDGDYEQYF
TRBJ2-5 | 14 | TRBV5-1 | NA | NA | TGCGCCAGCAGCTTGGACCCGAACCAAGAGACCCAGTACTTC | CASSLDPNQETQYF
TRBJ1-4 | 16 | TRBV7-9 | TRBD1 | once | TGTGCCAGCAGCTACCTATCCGGGGACAGTCATGAAAAACTGTTTTTT | CASSYLSGDSHEKLFF
TRBJ2-2 | 16 | TRBV25-1 | TRBD1 | NA | TGTGCCAGCAGTGCGGACAGGGAGAGGAACACCGGGGAGCTGTTTTTT | CASSADRERNTGELFF
TRBJ2-7 | 14 | TRBV6-1 | NA | NA | TGTGCCAGCATGCCGAGACAGAGCTCCTACGAGCAGTACTTC | CASMPRQSSYEQYF
TRBJ1-3 | 15 | TRBV4-1 | NA | NA | TGCGCCAGCAGCCCAACCGACAGAATTGGAAACACCATATATTTT | CASSPTDRIGNTIYF
TRBJ2-7 | 13 | TRBV13 | NA | NA | TGTGCCAGCAGTGTACAGGTGCTCTACGAGCAGTACTTC | CASSVQVLYEQYF
TRBJ1-2 | 13 | TRBV5-8 | NA | NA | TGTGCCAGCAGCTTGCCCAGACTCTATGGCTACACCTTC | CASSLPRLYGYTF
TRBJ1-6 | 15 | TRBV7-9 | NA | many | TGTGCCAGCAGCTCGTCCCGGGCCTTGGATTCACCCCTCCACTTT | CASSSSRALDSPLHF
TRBJ1-3 | 17 | TRBV28 | TRBD1 | NA | TGTGCCAGCAGCGTCCGGGACAGACTTTCCTCTGGAAACACCATATATTTT | CASSVRDRLSSGNTIYF
TRBJ1-2 | 15 | TRBV15 | NA | NA | TGTGCCACCAGCAGGGGAAGGGGAGTGGGCTTTGGCTACACCTTC | CATSRGRGVGFGYTF
TRBJ2-7 | 11 | TRBV28 | NA | NA | TGTGCCAGCAGTTTCGCGTCTAGCGTGAACTTC | CASSFASSVNF
TRBJ2-5 | 15 | TRBV10-3 | TRBD2 | NA | TGTGCCATCAGTGCGGGACTAGCGGGGGGAGAGACCCAGTACTTC | CAISAGLAGGETQYF
TRBJ1-4 | 13 | TRBV2 | NA | NA | TGTGCCAGCCGTCTGGACGGAAATGAAAAACTGTTTTTT | CASRLDGNEKLFF
TRBJ1-1 | 15 | TRBV5-1 | NA | NA | TGCGCCAGCAGCTTGGATGGAGGGACGAACACTGAAGCTTTCTTT | CASSLDGGTNTEAFF
TRBJ1-1 | 14 | TRBV19 | NA | once | TGTGCCAGTAGTATCGGCAGGGGCAACCCTGAAGCTTTCTTT | CASSIGRGNPEAFF
TRBJ1-3 | 15 | TRBV2 | TRBD1 | few | TGTGCCAGCAGCAGGACAGGGGGCACTGGAAACACCATATATTTT | CASSRTGGTGNTIYF
TRBJ1-1 | 14 | TRBV15 | NA | few | TGTGCCACCAGCAGAGATAATGGGGCAGGGGAAGCTTTCTTT | CATSRDNGAGEAFF
TRBJ2-5 | 13 | TRBV12-3/TRBV12-4 | NA | NA | TGTGCCAGCGAAGGGGACTCGCAAGAGACCCAGTACTTC | CASEGDSQETQYF